This TCR beta chain was identified in a study of OX40 agonist ivuxolimab in advanced cancers. For the study at large: Cohort: more than 75% men, mean age approximately 60, aged roughly 23 to 79. 30% to 40% of patients had received prior checkpoint inhibitor therapy.

Patients were ruled out by autoimmune disease history or systemic immunosuppression. Sampling of blood occurred at baseline, cycle 4 day 1, and cycle 7 day 1. Germline V gene lookup returns CDR1 SGHNT and CDR2 YYREEE (reference sequence). The CDR3 is made up of 16 amino acids. Unmatched junction bases numbered 5, after V lost 0 bases and J lost 6 bases. The repertoire was sequenced with immunoSEQ multiplex PCR; TCRdb's copy has only in-frame clones and lacks some. The repertoire holds approximately 50,000 clones, roughly 87% seen once, with around 0.56% in the top ten. The sequences come from CD4+ or CD8+ T cells sorted from blood, collected in a trial of the OX40 agonist ivuxolimab. J is TRBJ2-7 and V is TRBV5-4, with TRBD2 matching 14 bases. This TCR came from an adult with an advanced solid tumor such as melanoma, head and neck, liver or kidney cancer. Written as DNA, the CDR3 is TGTGCCAGCAGCTTGGGACTAGCGGGAGGGCAATCCGAGCAGTACTTC. As protein: CASSLGLAGGQSEQYF.